This T cell receptor beta chain came from a study of blood T cell repertoires in COVID-19. Looked up from germline, CDR1 is SGHDT and CDR2 is YYEEEE. Trimming cost V 4 bases and J 5 bases; bases outside gene matches: 14. The CDR3 has 17 residues. The repertoire was sequenced with immunoSEQ multiplex PCR; TCRdb's copy has only in-frame clones and lacks some. The sample records about 140,000 clones, roughly 80% being singletons. The TCR originated in a man aged 45-60 years with active or convalescent COVID-19. The material sequenced was peripheral blood. The J gene is TRBJ2-2, the V gene TRBV5-6; 7 nucleotides agree with TRBD1. The CDR3 DNA is TGTGCCAGCAGCCGGGGCGTAGGGGGCGCGGGTACCGGGGAGCTGTTTTTT. Its translation: CASSRGVGGAGTGELFF.